These T cell receptor beta chains were read from a single sample in a study of cytomegalovirus exposure and HLA in healthy donors. Assay: immunoSEQ multiplex PCR; the TCRdb copy retains only in-frame clones and omits some. The top ten clones hold under 2.5% of a sample with tens of thousands of clones, about 75% of them seen once. Sample: PBMCs. The receptors were gathered from a man in his forties in good health and CMV-seronegative. The CDR3 runs from the conserved cysteine through the conserved F or W. D genes are given only for firm matches. A clone size is listed for some rows: how often the clone was seen (once, few, many), or a class if it is expanded.

>TRBJ1-1|-|-|TRBV7-8
CASSFYRGDDTEAFF
TGTGCCAGCAGCTTTTATCGGGGAGATGACACTGAAGCTTTCTTT
>TRBJ2-7|-|-|TRBV9
CASSQRLDLDEQYF
TGTGCCAGCAGCCAGCGACTAGATCTTGACGAGCAGTACTTC
>TRBJ2-7|-|-|TRBV5-8
CASSLESGQGSYEQYF
TGTGCCAGCAGCTTGGAATCTGGTCAGGGTTCCTACGAGCAGTACTTC
>TRBJ1-1|-|few|TRBV6-6
CASIPAGVRTEAFF
TGTGCCAGCATACCGGCCGGGGTAAGGACTGAAGCTTTCTTT
>TRBJ2-1|TRBD2|-|TRBV30
CAWTEGTSTANEQFF
TGTGCCTGGACGGAGGGGACTAGCACTGCCAATGAGCAGTTCTTC
>TRBJ2-7|TRBD1|-|TRBV5-4
CASSLTGGREQYF
TGTGCCAGCAGCTTGACAGGGGGCAGGGAGCAGTACTTC
>TRBJ2-3|TRBD2|-|TRBV9
CASSVEAGVLDTQYF
TGTGCCAGCAGCGTAGAAGCGGGGGTGTTGGATACGCAGTATTTT
>TRBJ1-2|-|-|TRBV29-1
CSVQGGDANYGYTF
TGCAGCGTTCAGGGAGGGGATGCTAACTATGGCTACACCTTC
>TRBJ1-5|TRBD1|once|TRBV28
CASSLEGQRINQPQHF
TGTGCCAGCAGTTTAGAGGGACAGAGGATCAATCAGCCCCAGCATTTT
>TRBJ2-7|-|once|TRBV4-2
CASSPKKQGYEQYF
TGTGCCAGCAGCCCGAAGAAACAGGGTTACGAGCAGTACTTC
>TRBJ2-3|-|-|TRBV5-1
CASRLETDTQYF
TGCGCCAGCAGACTAGAGACAGATACGCAGTATTTT
>TRBJ2-2|-|-|TRBV7-9
CASSIPGASSANTGELFF
TGTGCCAGCAGTATTCCGGGAGCTTCCTCCGCGAACACCGGGGAGCTGTTTTTT
>TRBJ2-2|TRBD2|-|TRBV28
CASGREGVDTGELFF
TGTGCCAGCGGGCGGGAGGGGGTGGACACCGGGGAGCTGTTTTTT
>TRBJ2-3|TRBD2|-|TRBV4-1
CASSQMGLAGGRGSDTQYF
TGCGCCAGCAGCCAGATGGGACTAGCGGGGGGGCGGGGATCAGATACGCAGTATTTT
>TRBJ1-1|-|-|TRBV5-1
CASSLAGGRGGTEAFF
TGCGCCAGCAGCTTGGCCGGAGGGAGGGGTGGCACTGAAGCTTTCTTT
>TRBJ1-5|-|-|TRBV4-1
CASSQPPTDQPQHF
TGCGCCAGCAGCCAACCCCCAACAGATCAGCCCCAGCATTTT
>TRBJ2-7|TRBD2|few|TRBV6-6
CASIYAGGSTYEQYF
TGTGCCAGCATCTACGCGGGAGGCTCAACCTACGAGCAGTACTTC
>TRBJ2-1|TRBD2|-|TRBV9
CASSFGLAGGEDNEQFF
TGTGCCAGCAGCTTCGGACTAGCGGGAGGGGAAGACAATGAGCAGTTCTTC
>TRBJ1-1|TRBD1|-|TRBV5-4
CASRKTGENTEAFF
TGTGCCAGCAGAAAAACAGGGGAGAACACTGAAGCTTTCTTT
>TRBJ1-1|-|-|TRBV19
CASSIDWHRASEAFF
TGTGCCAGTAGTATAGATTGGCACAGGGCAAGTGAAGCTTTCTTT
>TRBJ2-3|TRBD1|-|TRBV2
CASKTGHGTDTQYF
TGTGCCAGCAAGACAGGGCATGGCACAGATACGCAGTATTTT
>TRBJ1-2|-|-|TRBV19
CASSIESLYGYTF
TGTGCCAGTAGTATAGAATCCCTCTATGGCTACACCTTC
>TRBJ2-5|TRBD2|once|TRBV30
CAWSWVAGVDEQYF
TGTGCCTGGAGTTGGGTAGCGGGAGTAGATGAGCAGTACTTC
>TRBJ1-6|-|-|TRBV5-6
CASSLGSGYSPLHF
TGTGCCAGCAGCTTGGGGTCAGGGTATTCACCCCTCCACTTT
>TRBJ1-1|TRBD1|-|TRBV27
CASSVTGDNTEAFF
TGTGCCAGCAGTGTAACAGGGGACAACACTGAAGCTTTCTTT
>TRBJ2-3|-|few|TRBV7-3
CASSAGHFFTDTQYF
TGTGCCAGCAGCGCAGGACACTTTTTCACAGATACGCAGTATTTT
>TRBJ1-5|-|once|TRBV5-6
CASSPPGANQPQHF
TGTGCCAGCAGCCCCCCAGGGGCCAACCAGCCCCAGCATTTT
>TRBJ1-2|TRBD1|once|TRBV19
CASRSGGSSNYGYTF
TGTGCCAGTAGATCAGGGGGCAGCTCTAACTATGGCTACACCTTC
>TRBJ2-3|TRBD2|-|TRBV11-2
CASTWAGVQYF
TGTGCCAGCACCTGGGCGGGGGTTCAGTATTTT
>TRBJ1-1|-|-|TRBV5-6
CASSLRGGSEAFF
TGTGCCAGCAGCTTGCGGGGGGGCTCTGAAGCTTTCTTT
>TRBJ2-1|-|few|TRBV5-1
CASSSTTSSYNEQFF
TGCGCCAGCAGCTCGACGACTAGCTCCTACAATGAGCAGTTCTTC
>TRBJ2-7|-|-|TRBV2
CASREGLYEQYF
TGTGCCAGCAGGGAAGGACTTTACGAGCAGTACTTC
>TRBJ1-2|TRBD1|-|TRBV6-5
CASRATGDNYGYTF
TGTGCCAGCAGAGCGACAGGGGATAACTATGGCTACACCTTC
>TRBJ1-5|TRBD1|-|TRBV10-3
CAISDSDRGHQPQHF
TGTGCCATCAGTGATTCCGACAGGGGTCATCAGCCCCAGCATTTT
>TRBJ1-1|TRBD1|-|TRBV29-1
CSGVGQQNTEAFF
TGCAGCGGCGTGGGACAGCAGAACACTGAAGCTTTCTTT
>TRBJ1-5|-|few|TRBV5-6
CASSFGSNSNQPQHF
TGTGCCAGCAGCTTTGGCAGTAATAGCAATCAGCCCCAGCATTTT
>TRBJ1-6|TRBD1|-|TRBV5-1
CASSTGTGDRSPLHF
TGCGCCAGCAGCACCGGGACAGGGGATCGGTCACCCCTCCACTTT
>TRBJ2-6|TRBD1|few|TRBV5-1
CASSLQGTGIAGANVLTF
TGCGCCAGCAGCTTGCAAGGGACAGGGATCGCTGGGGCCAACGTCCTGACTTTC
>TRBJ2-6|-|few|TRBV7-9
CASSHGWTGANVLTF
TGTGCCAGCAGCCACGGGTGGACTGGGGCCAACGTCCTGACTTTC
>TRBJ1-1|-|few|TRBV5-1
CASSLAFTGREAFF
TGCGCCAGCAGCTTGGCCTTTACAGGGCGGGAAGCTTTCTTT